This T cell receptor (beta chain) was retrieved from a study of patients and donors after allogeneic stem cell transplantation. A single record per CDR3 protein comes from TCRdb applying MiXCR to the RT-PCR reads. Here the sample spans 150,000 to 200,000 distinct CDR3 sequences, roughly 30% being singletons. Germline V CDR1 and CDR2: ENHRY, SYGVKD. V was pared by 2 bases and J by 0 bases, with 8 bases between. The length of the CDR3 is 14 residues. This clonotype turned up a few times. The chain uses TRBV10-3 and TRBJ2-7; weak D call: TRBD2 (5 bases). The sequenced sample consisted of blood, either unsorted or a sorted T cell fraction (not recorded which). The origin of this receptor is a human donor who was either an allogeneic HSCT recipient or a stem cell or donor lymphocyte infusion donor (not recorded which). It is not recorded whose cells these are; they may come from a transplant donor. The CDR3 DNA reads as TGTGCCATCAGTGAGGGCGGGTCCTCCTACGAGCAGTACTTC. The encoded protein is CAISEGGSSYEQYF.